This T cell receptor (beta chain) was sequenced for a study of cytomegalovirus exposure and HLA in healthy donors. Study-wide findings and caveats: A few chains tied to CMV proved CMV antigen-specific in vitro.

The method was immunoSEQ multiplex PCR; TCRdb's version includes in-frame clones alone and lacks a portion of them. The sample lists 76,000 or so clones, approximately 94% occurring once. With respect to this clone: The antigen remains unidentified.

Germline V lookup: CDR1 SGHAT, CDR2 FQNNGV. CDR3 length equals 13 residues. The V segment lost 5 bases and the J segment 10 bases; nucleotides outside the gene matches: 8. The sample taken for sequencing was PBMCs. The J gene is TRBJ2-1, the V gene TRBV11-2; TRBD2 matches at 7 bases. The receptor was derived from a woman under 30 in good health and CMV-seropositive. The CDR3, as DNA: TGTGCCAGCAGCAGGGACTACCTCGGCGAGCAGTTCTTC. Amino acids: CASSRDYLGEQFF.